Listed here are 24 T cell receptor beta chains from one sample, sequenced in a study of T cells in Graves' hyperthyroidism and ophthalmopathy. TCR beta CDR3 region amplification was performed from RNA transcripts. The primer set for the first-round RT-PCR of the TCR CDR3 was HTBI. TCRdb passed the multiplex PCR reads through MiXCR, listing each CDR3 protein once. This table holds hundreds of thousands of distinct CDR3 sequences, around 15% found once. The sequencing sample was made of blood. These receptors were taken from a woman younger than 30 with Graves' hyperthyroidism.

This sequence joins TRBV28 and TRBJ2-1, with D maybe TRBD1 (6 bases). This CDR3 contains 16 residues. Germline CDR1 reads MDHEN; CDR2 reads SYDVKM. V lost 3 bases and J lost 8, with 20 bases in between. The CDR3 reads CASSFGSWGRSYEQFF. CDR3 in DNA: TGTGCCAGCAGTTTTGGCAGCTGGGGGCGGTCGTATGAGCAGTTCTTC.

This clonotype was seen at least ten times. This sequence joins TRBV18 and TRBJ2-7; possibly TRBD1 or TRBD2 for D (5 bases each). Per germline, CDR1 KGHSH and CDR2 LQKENI. The CDR3 consists of 17 residues. Between the trimmed V and J ends, which lost 3 bases and 0 bases, there was a span of 18 bases. The CDR3 DNA sequence: TGTGCCAGCTCACCGGGGCGGAGAGGGACCTTCTCCTACGAGCAGTACTTC. It codes for CASSPGRRGTFSYEQYF.

V is TRBV9 and J is TRBJ2-2; weak D call: TRBD2 (6 bases). The V and J ends lost 0 bases and 4 bases respectively, with 19 bases between them. Germline V lookup: CDR1 SGDLS, CDR2 YYNGEE. The CDR3 is made up of 18 amino acids. The CDR3 region is CASSVVTVHSGFTGELFF. The CDR3 nucleotides are TGTGCCAGCAGCGTAGTAACCGTGCACAGCGGGTTCACCGGGGAGCTGTTTTTT.

In nucleotides, the CDR3 is TGTGCCAGCAGTTATTATACCTACAATGAGCAGTTCTTC. It codes for CASSYYTYNEQFF. This sequence joins TRBV6-2 or TRBV6-3 and TRBJ2-1; D unclear. In germline, CDR1 is MNHEY, CDR2 SVGEGT. The CDR3 length is 13 residues. V was clipped by 3 bases and J by 2 bases, with 5 bases between them.

This clonotype came up a few times. V usage is TRBV9 and J usage is TRBJ2-5; D remains unclear. Germline values: CDR1 SGDLS, CDR2 YYNGEE. This CDR3 has 14 amino acids. The V end lost 0 bases, the J end lost 2 bases, and 8 bases lay between the germline ends. The CDR3 region has the DNA TGTGCCAGCAGCGTAGCGGCTGAGCAAGAGACCCAGTACTTC. Its protein is CASSVAAEQETQYF.

This clonotype was seen at least ten times. The genes are TRBV12-3 or TRBV12-4 and TRBJ1-2; 7 bases match TRBD1. V was clipped by 3 bases and J by 6 bases; unmatched bases: 4. The CDR3 sequence is 13 residues long. CDR3 coding DNA: TGTGCCAGCAGTTTTACAGGGGTGCATGGCTACACCTTC. Protein sequence: CASSFTGVHGYTF.

In its sample, this clonotype was seen many times. The gene calls are TRBV28 and TRBJ2-1, with TRBD2 matching 8 bases. The CDR3 has 13 amino acids. The ends lost 10 bases at V and 10 bases at J; junction bases unmatched: 12. Germline-derived CDR1 and CDR2 are MDHEN and SYDVKM. As DNA, the CDR3 is TGTGCCACCGCCTACGGGAGGGGAGACGAGCAGTTCTTC. Translating it yields CATAYGRGDEQFF.

This clonotype was seen a handful of times. The V call is TRBV7-2, the J call TRBJ2-1, with 11 bases identical to TRBD2. Germline-derived CDR1 and CDR2 are SGHTA and FQGNSA. Trimming at V came to 2 bases and at J to 1 base, leaving 7 bases not matched to a gene. This CDR3 is built from 18 residues. The CDR3 nucleotides read TGTGCCAGCAGCTTATCTAGCGGGAGGACCCTATCCTACAATGAGCAGTTCTTC. It translates to CASSLSSGRTLSYNEQFF.

Notes on this clonotype: A much larger clone differs from this one at a single base, so this may be a read error. Written as DNA, the CDR3 is TGTGCCAGCAATGCAGGGAACTACGAGCAGTTCTTC. Translating gives CASNAGNYEQFF. The gene calls are TRBV2 and TRBJ2-7; possible D gene TRBD1, 5 bases. TRBJ2-1 matches the DNA end more closely, so the J call is doubtful. CDR1 is SNHLY and CDR2 is FYNNEI in the germline V gene. The CDR3 has 12 residues.

This clonotype was observed many times. The gene calls are TRBV30 and TRBJ2-3; 10 positions agree with TRBD2. With V trimmed by 2 bases and J by 1 base, 3 bases remained unmatched. Germline V lookup: CDR1 GTSNPN, CDR2 SVGIG (reference sequence). There are 15 residues in the CDR3. DNA of the CDR3: TGTGCCTGGAGTCTCGGGACTAGCGGCACAGATACGCAGTATTTT. Amino acids: CAWSLGTSGTDTQYF.

This clonotype was counted ten times or more. The gene calls are TRBV18 and TRBJ2-3; no clear D. The CDR3 covers 13 residues. Trimming pared 2 bases from V and 4 bases from J, leaving 7 bases between. Germline values: CDR1 KGHSH, CDR2 LQKENI. CDR3 nucleotides: TGTGCCAGCTCACCAACTGACTCAGATACGCAGTATTTT. Its translation: CASSPTDSDTQYF.

This clonotype was found many times. The chain is built from TRBV18 and TRBJ2-1; D is unresolved. The CDR3 is 12 residues long. Germline V lookup: CDR1 KGHSH, CDR2 LQKENI. Deletions cut 2 bases from V and 7 bases from J, with 6 bases between. CDR3 region: CASSPVRNEQFF. DNA of the CDR3: TGTGCCAGCTCACCAGTTCGTAATGAGCAGTTCTTC.

A remark on this clonotype: This may arise from a read error, as a much more abundant clone is one base away. The chain is built from TRBV27 and TRBJ1-2; TRBD1 matches 7 bases. The CDR3 is 16 residues long. Germline V gives CDR1 MNHEY, CDR2 SMNVEV (reference sequence). The DNA of the CDR3 is TGTGCCAGCAGTCCTTTACAGGGGAAGCGAATGCGTGGCTGCACCTTC. Amino acid sequence: CASSPLQGKRMRGCTF.

The rearrangement links TRBV30 to TRBJ2-1; TRBD2 aligns across 12 bases. The CDR3 has 17 residues. Trimming removed 0 bases from V and 7 bases from J; junction bases left unmatched: 10. Looked up from germline, CDR1 is GTSNPN and CDR2 is SVGIG (reference sequence). CDR3 in DNA: TGTGCCTGGAGTGTACTCCGGACTAGCGGGGTGGGAAATGAGCAGTTCTTC. It encodes CAWSVLRTSGVGNEQFF.

The table lists this clonotype with a few counts. The V gene is TRBV12-3 or TRBV12-4, the J gene TRBJ2-7, with TRBD1 identical over 7 bases. The junction had 4 bases not matched to a gene; V was cut back by 3 bases and J by 5 bases. The CDR3 consists of 13 residues. The CDR3 DNA reads TGTGCCAGCAGTTTGGCCGACAGGGACGAGCAGTACTTC. This encodes CASSLADRDEQYF.

The J gene is TRBJ2-1, the V gene TRBV2; D is unclear. This CDR3 is 11 amino acids long. Trimming cost V 11 bases and J 8 bases, with 13 bases left between them. Per germline, CDR1 SNHLY and CDR2 FYNNEI. DNA for the CDR3: TGTGCCGGGTTCCTTAGTGATGAGCAGTTCTTC. Residues: CAGFLSDEQFF. The whole variable domain, remainder taken from reference TRBV2 and TRBJ2-1, is EPEVTQTPSHQVTQMGQEVILRCVPISNHLYFYWYRQILGQKVEFLVSFYNNEISEKSEIFDDQFSVERPDGSNFTLKIRSTKLEDSAMYFCAGFLSDEQFFGPGTRLTVL.

This rearrangement joins TRBV20-1 to TRBJ2-7; 10 bases align to TRBD1. V lost 5 bases and J lost 0; bases outside the gene matches: 10. CDR3 length: 16 amino acids. Per germline, CDR1 DFQATT and CDR2 SNEGSKA (reference sequence). CDR3 loop: CSAGGQGTRSSYEQYF. In nucleotides, the CDR3 is TGCAGTGCTGGGGGACAGGGGACGAGAAGCTCCTACGAGCAGTACTTC.

This clonotype was seen at least ten times. The rearrangement links TRBV28 to TRBJ1-1, with D hard to call. Germline V gene lookup returns CDR1 MDHEN and CDR2 SYDVKM. CDR3 size: 13 residues. Trimming pared 8 bases from V and 3 bases from J, leaving 13 bases between. The CDR3: CASALTEYTEAFF. In nucleotides, the CDR3 is TGTGCCAGCGCGCTGACGGAATACACTGAAGCTTTCTTT.

This sequence joins TRBV19 and TRBJ2-7, with D uncertain. Germline assignment: CDR1 LNHDA and CDR2 SQIVND (reference sequence). This CDR3 contains 14 residues. The V end was cut by 7 bases, the J end by 4 bases, with 17 bases between. This CDR3 reads CASKSMVSQYEQYF. The CDR3 nucleotides are TGTGCCAGTAAAAGTATGGTGAGTCAGTACGAGCAGTACTTC.

This clonotype was seen at least ten times. The chain couples TRBV28 to TRBJ1-1; no reliable D call. V lost 4 bases and J 11 bases, leaving 11 bases between the germline ends. The CDR3 totals 11 residues. Germline assignment: CDR1 MDHEN and CDR2 SYDVKM. CDR3 in DNA: TGTGCCAGCAGTTCACTTGGACGGGCTTTCTTT. The encoded protein is CASSSLGRAFF.

This clonotype was seen ten or more times. This chain joins TRBV18 and TRBJ1-2; unclear D gene. Germline CDR1 KGHSH, CDR2 LQKENI. Trimming cost V 3 bases and J 3 bases, with 8 bases left between them. This CDR3 spans 13 amino acids. The CDR3 loop is CASSPGLDYGYTF. Written as DNA, the CDR3 is TGTGCCAGCTCACCCGGACTAGACTATGGCTACACCTTC. The full variable domain, with the rest looked up from reference TRBV18 and TRBJ1-2, is NAGVMQNPRHLVRRRGQEARLRCSPMKGHSHVYWYRQLPEEGLKFMVYLQKENIIDESGMPKERFSAEFPKEGPSILRIQQVVRGDSAAYFCASSPGLDYGYTFGSGTRLTVV.

The genes are TRBV7-2 and TRBJ2-7; 12 bases are a match to TRBD2. The V gene end was trimmed by 4 bases and the J gene end by 7 bases; junction bases not matched to a gene: 8. The CDR3 has 15 residues. CDR1 and CDR2 (germline): SGHTA, FQGNSA. The CDR3 DNA is TGTGCCAGCAGCTCCCCGGGACTAGCGGGTGGAGAGCAGTACTTC. It encodes CASSSPGLAGGEQYF.

The CDR3 DNA reads as TGTGCCAGCAGCGCTTGGGACAGCTCCACAGATACGCAGTATTTT. Amino acid sequence: CASSAWDSSTDTQYF. The genes are TRBV9 and TRBJ2-3; 7 nucleotides line up with TRBD1. The CDR3 totals 15 residues. The V and J ends lost 3 bases and 2 bases, in that order; junction bases with no gene match: 6. CDR1 and CDR2 (germline): SGDLS, YYNGEE. The variable domain in full, with the rest retrieved from reference TRBV9 and TRBJ2-3, is DSGVTQTPKHLITATGQRVTLRCSPRSGDLSVYWYQQSLDQGLQFLIQYYNGEERAKGNILERFSAQQFPDLHSELNLSSLELGDSALYFCASSAWDSSTDTQYFGPGTRLTVL.

The chain is built from TRBV5-1 and TRBJ1-2; 10 bases align to TRBD1. From germline, CDR1 is SGHRS and CDR2 YFSETQ. V lost 4 bases, J lost 7 bases, and 4 bases stayed unmatched. The CDR3 length is 13 residues. The DNA for the CDR3 is TGCGCCAGCAGCAGGACAGGGGGTGGTGGCTACACCTTC. This codes for CASSRTGGGGYTF.